This TCR beta chain was sequenced during a study of CD8 T cells in Susac syndrome. On the study more broadly: Within the sequenced group of Susac syndrome patients, 5 or 6 showed active disease and roughly 8 were in remission.

CD8+ and CD4+ T cells circulating in blood were sequenced for TCR beta. About 0.45 to 1 ug RNA was reverse transcribed with random hexamers. One entry per CDR3 protein results from TCRdb running MiXCR on the immunoSEQ multiplex PCR reads. The table has around 200,000 distinct CDR3 sequences, 90% to 97% seen once. Sequencing was done on a sample of CD4+ T cells from PBMCs. This receptor was identified in a human donor with Susac syndrome.

CDR3 residues: CASSFEQGSEQFF. The CDR3 nucleotides read TGTGCCAGCAGTTTCGAACAGGGGAGTGAGCAGTTCTTC. This chain connects TRBV6-4 to TRBJ2-1; 7 nucleotides match TRBD1. With V trimmed by 5 bases and J by 9 bases, 7 bases remained unmatched. The CDR3 covers 13 residues. Germline values: CDR1 MRHNA, CDR2 SNTAGT.